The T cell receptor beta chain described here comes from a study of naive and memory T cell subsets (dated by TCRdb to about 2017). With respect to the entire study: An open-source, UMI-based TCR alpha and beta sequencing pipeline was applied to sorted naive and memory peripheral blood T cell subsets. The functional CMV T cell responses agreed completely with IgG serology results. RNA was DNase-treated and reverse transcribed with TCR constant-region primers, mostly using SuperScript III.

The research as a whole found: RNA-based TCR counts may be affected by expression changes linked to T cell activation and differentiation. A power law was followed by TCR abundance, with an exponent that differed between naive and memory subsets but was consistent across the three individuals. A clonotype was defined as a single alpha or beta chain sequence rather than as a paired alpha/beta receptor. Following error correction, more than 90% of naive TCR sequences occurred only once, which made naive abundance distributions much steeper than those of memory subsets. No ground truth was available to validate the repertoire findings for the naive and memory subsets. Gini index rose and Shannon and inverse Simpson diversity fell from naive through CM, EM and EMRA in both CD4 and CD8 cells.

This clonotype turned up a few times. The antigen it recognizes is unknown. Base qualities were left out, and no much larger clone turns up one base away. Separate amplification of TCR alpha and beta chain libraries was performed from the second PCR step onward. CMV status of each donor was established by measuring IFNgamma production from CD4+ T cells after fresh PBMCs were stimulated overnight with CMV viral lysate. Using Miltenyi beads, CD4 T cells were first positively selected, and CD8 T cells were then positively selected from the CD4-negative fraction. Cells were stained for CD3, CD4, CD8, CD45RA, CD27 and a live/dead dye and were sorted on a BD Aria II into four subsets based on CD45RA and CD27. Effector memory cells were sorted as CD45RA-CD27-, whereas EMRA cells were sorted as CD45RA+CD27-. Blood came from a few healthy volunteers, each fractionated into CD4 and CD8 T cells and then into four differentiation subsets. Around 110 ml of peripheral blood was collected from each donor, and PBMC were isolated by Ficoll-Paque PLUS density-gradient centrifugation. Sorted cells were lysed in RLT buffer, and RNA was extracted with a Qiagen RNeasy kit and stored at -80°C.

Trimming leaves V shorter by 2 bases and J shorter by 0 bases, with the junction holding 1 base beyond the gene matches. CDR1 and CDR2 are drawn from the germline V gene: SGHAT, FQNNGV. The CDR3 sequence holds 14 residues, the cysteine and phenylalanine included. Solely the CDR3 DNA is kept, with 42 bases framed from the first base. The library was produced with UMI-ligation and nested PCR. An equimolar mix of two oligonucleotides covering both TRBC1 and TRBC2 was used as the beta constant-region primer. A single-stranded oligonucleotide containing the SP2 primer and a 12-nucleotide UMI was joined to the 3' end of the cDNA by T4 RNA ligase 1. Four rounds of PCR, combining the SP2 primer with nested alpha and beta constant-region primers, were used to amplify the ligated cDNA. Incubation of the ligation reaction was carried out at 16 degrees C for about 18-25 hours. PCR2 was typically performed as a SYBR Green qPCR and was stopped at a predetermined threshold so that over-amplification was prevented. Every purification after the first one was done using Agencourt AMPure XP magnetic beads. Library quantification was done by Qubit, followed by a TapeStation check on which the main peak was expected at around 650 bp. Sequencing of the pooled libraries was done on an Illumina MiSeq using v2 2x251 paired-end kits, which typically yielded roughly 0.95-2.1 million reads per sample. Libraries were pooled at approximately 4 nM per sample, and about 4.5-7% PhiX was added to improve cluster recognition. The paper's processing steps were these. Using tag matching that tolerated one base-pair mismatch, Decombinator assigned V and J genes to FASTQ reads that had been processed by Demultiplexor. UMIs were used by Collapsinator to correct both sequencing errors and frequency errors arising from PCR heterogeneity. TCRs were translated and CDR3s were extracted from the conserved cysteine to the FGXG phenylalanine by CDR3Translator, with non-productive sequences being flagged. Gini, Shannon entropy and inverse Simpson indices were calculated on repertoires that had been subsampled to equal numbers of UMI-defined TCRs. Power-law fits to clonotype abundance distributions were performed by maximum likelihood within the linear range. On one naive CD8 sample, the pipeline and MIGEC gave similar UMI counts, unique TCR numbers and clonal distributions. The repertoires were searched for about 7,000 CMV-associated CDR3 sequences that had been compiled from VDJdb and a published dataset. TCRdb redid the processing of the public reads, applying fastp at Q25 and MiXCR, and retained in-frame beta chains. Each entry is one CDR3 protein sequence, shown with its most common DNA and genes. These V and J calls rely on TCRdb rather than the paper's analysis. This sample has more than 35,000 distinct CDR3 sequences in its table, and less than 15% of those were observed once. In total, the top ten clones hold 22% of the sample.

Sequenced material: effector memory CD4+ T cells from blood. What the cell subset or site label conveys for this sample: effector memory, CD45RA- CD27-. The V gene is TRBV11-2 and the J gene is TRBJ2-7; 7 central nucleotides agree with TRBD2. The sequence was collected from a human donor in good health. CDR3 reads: CASSLQRGSYEQYF. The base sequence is TGTGCCAGCAGCTTACAGCGGGGCTCCTACGAGCAGTACTTC.